The clone carrying this T cell receptor beta chain turned up a few times. Per germline, CDR1 SGHVS and CDR2 FQNEAQ. The ends lost 6 bases at V and 4 bases at J; junction bases unmatched: 16. The CDR3 loop spans 19 amino acids. Sample barcodes and UMIs were carried by the TCR alpha and TCR beta cDNA libraries that 5'RACE generated with constant-segment primers. TCRdb itself ran the 5' RACE reads through MiXCR, one entry per CDR3 protein. The repertoire holds 150,000 to 200,000 distinct CDR3 sequences, 10% to 15% seen once, with approximately 3.5% in the top ten. The source of the sample is a study of T-cell memory formation after mild COVID-19. Overall study context: Largely donor-specific sequence clusters came from a couple of donors.

The gene calls are TRBV7-8 and TRBJ1-5, with 12 positions matching TRBD1. The clonotype originates from a young man who had mild COVID-19 (a few samples of this study predate the infection). Cell type and time point are not known. Sequenced material: PBMCs or a T cell subset sorted from them (not recorded which). CDR3 nucleotides: TGTGCCAGCAGATTAACGTCGATCCGGGACAGGGGGCTAAATCAGCCCCAGCATTTT. Its translation: CASRLTSIRDRGLNQPQHF. Full variable domain (outside the CDR3, taken from reference TRBV7-8 and TRBJ1-5): GAGVSQSPRYKVAKRGQDVALRCDPISGHVSLFWYQQALGQGPEFLTYFQNEAQLDKSGLPSDRFFAERPEGSVSTLKIQRTQQEDSAVYLCASRLTSIRDRGLNQPQHFGDGTRLSIL.